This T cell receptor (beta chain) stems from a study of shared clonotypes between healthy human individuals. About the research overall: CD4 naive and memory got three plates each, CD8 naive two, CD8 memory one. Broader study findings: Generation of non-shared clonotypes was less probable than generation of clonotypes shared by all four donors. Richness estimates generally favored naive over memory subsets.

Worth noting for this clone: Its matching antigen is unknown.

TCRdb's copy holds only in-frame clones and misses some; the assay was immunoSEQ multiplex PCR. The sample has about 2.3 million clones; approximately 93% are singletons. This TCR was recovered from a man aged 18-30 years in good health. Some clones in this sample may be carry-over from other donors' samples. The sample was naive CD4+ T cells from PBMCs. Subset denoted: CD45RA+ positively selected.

DNA of the CDR3: TGTGCCAGTAGTGGTCAGAAGCGGGGAGCCTACAATGAGCAGTTCTTC. This codes for CASSGQKRGAYNEQFF. The chain couples TRBV19 to TRBJ2-1; 7 nucleotides line up with TRBD2. V was pared by 5 bases and J by 2 bases, with 9 bases of the junction left unmatched. This CDR3 spans 16 amino acids. Looked up from germline, CDR1 is LNHDA and CDR2 is SQIVND (reference sequence).